Following are 26 T cell receptor beta chains from one sample sequenced in a study of cytomegalovirus exposure and HLA in healthy donors (TCRdb year 2017). Libraries came from the immunoSEQ multiplex PCR assay. A mixture of 60 forward primers for TCR Vbeta segments and 13 reverse primers for TCR Jbeta segments was used in the multiplex PCR. TCRdb limited this immuneACCESS table to in-frame rearrangements with V and J called. A share of clones is missing; checked studies link under half to unresolved V genes, and the rest is unexplained. For this sample there are about 130,000 clones; about two thirds appear just once. The ten largest account for around 6.6% of the sample. The sequenced material came from PBMCs. The receptors derive from a man aged 35 to 55 in good health and CMV-seropositive.

The chain joins TRBV19 to TRBJ1-3; D may be TRBD1 (6 bases). V lost 5 bases to trimming and J lost 5 bases, with 10 bases between them. Per the germline V gene, CDR1 is LNHDA and CDR2 is SQIVND (reference sequence). CDR3 length: 13 amino acids. The CDR3 nucleotides read TGTGCCAGTAGTCTGGGACACCGAAACACCATATATTTT. Its translation: CASSLGHRNTIYF.

This clone came up a few times. This chain links TRBV30 with TRBJ1-6; D is ambiguous. The CDR3 contains 13 residues. Germline loops: CDR1 GTSNPN, CDR2 SVGIG (reference sequence). V was cut by 2 bases and J by 9 bases, with 11 bases left in between. CDR3 protein: CAWSPAGLSPLHF. CDR3 nucleotides: TGTGCCTGGAGTCCCGCGGGCCTTTCACCCCTCCACTTT.

The genes are TRBV2 and TRBJ2-1; 12 bases align to TRBD2. The CDR3 runs to 15 residues. Trimming took 5 bases from V and 5 from J; bases not matched to a gene: 4. The V gene's germline CDR1 is SNHLY and CDR2 FYNNEI. DNA of the CDR3: TGTGCCAGCAGTTCTACTAGCGGGGGGCACAATGAGCAGTTCTTC. Amino acids: CASSSTSGGHNEQFF.

The chain combines TRBV28 with TRBJ1-2; tentatively, D is TRBD1 (5 bases). The CDR3 is made up of 15 amino acids. Looked up from germline, CDR1 is MDHEN and CDR2 is SYDVKM. V lost 7 bases to trimming and J lost 5 bases, with 20 bases between them. The CDR3 DNA follows: TGTGCCAGCATCTCCCAGCCGGGTGGGGCTTATGGCTACACCTTC. It encodes CASISQPGGAYGYTF.

This chain uses TRBV28 with TRBJ2-4; D perhaps matches TRBD2 (6 bases). The CDR3 spans 14 residues. CDR1 and CDR2 from the germline V gene are MDHEN and SYDVKM. The CDR3 is CASSGVGAKNIQYF. In nucleotides, the CDR3 is TGTGCGTCGTCGGGGGTCGGAGCCAAAAACATTCAGTACTTC. Combining the CDR3 with reference TRBV28 and TRBJ2-4 gives the whole variable domain DVKVTQSSRYLVKRTGEKVFLECVQDMDHENMFWYRQDPGLGLRLIYFSYDVKMKEKGDIPEGYSVSREKKERFSLILESASTNQTSMYLCASSGVGAKNIQYFGAGTRLSVL.

This rearrangement joins TRBV4-2 to TRBJ2-7; tentatively, D is TRBD2 (7 bases). Germline V gene data show CDR1 as LGHNA and CDR2 as YNFKEQ. The CDR3 length is 16 residues. Trimming pared 0 bases from V and 2 bases from J, leaving 14 bases between. The CDR3, as DNA: TGTGCCAGCAGCCAAGAGAGGGGGGGGCGAGCCTACGAGCAGTACTTC. This gives the protein CASSQERGGRAYEQYF.

J is TRBJ1-1 and V is TRBV27; D is uncertain. CDR1 is MNHEY, CDR2 SMNVEV, per germline (reference sequence). The CDR3 contains 11 residues. V gave up 2 bases and J gave up 7 bases, with 5 bases separating them. Here the CDR3 DNA reads TGTGCCAGCAGTTTAAACGGTGAAGCTTTCTTT. It translates to CASSLNGEAFF.

The J gene is TRBJ1-5, the V gene TRBV28, with D uncertain. The germline V gene encodes CDR1 MDHEN and CDR2 SYDVKM. This CDR3 is 14 amino acids long. The V end was cut by 6 bases, the J end by 2 bases, with 11 bases between. Written as DNA, the CDR3 is TGTGCCAGCAGCCGGGTCTCTGGCAATCAGCCCCAGCATTTT. Translated: CASSRVSGNQPQHF.

The chain joins TRBV27 to TRBJ2-7, with D possibly matching TRBD1 (6 bases). Trimming took off 3 bases at V and 2 bases at J, with 14 bases between the two ends. This CDR3 contains 15 residues. Germline V gives CDR1 MNHEY, CDR2 SMNVEV (reference sequence). DNA of the CDR3: TGTGCCAGCAGTTTGCAACCTTGGACAGCCTACGAGCAGTACTTC. It encodes CASSLQPWTAYEQYF.

This sequence joins TRBV25-1 and TRBJ2-3, with TRBD1 as a possible D gene (5 bases). The CDR3 has 17 residues. V was pared by 6 bases and J by 2 bases, with 21 bases between. Germline-derived CDR1 and CDR2 are MGHDK and SYGVNS. In nucleotides, the CDR3 is TGTGCCAGCAGCTATTCGACAGTCCCGGTCCACACAGATACGCAGTATTTT. Translating it yields CASSYSTVPVHTDTQYF.

The chain's CDR3 is CASSPAAGTDTQYF. DNA of the CDR3: TGTGCCAGCAGCCCGGCAGCGGGGACAGATACGCAGTATTTT. This chain links TRBV5-4 with TRBJ2-3, with 7 bases aligning to TRBD2. Germline CDR1 and CDR2: SGHNT and YYREEE (reference sequence). The CDR3 has 14 residues. With 4 bases clipped from V and 3 bases from J, the junction kept 5 bases outside the gene matches.

The chain has TRBV16 and TRBJ1-5; the D gene is possibly TRBD1 (5 bases). CDR1 is KGHSY, CDR2 FQNENV, per germline. The CDR3 length is 15 residues. Between the trimmed V and J ends, which lost 0 bases and 2 bases, there was a span of 8 bases. The CDR3 DNA is TGTGCCAGCAGCCAATCTTGGGGGGGCAATCAGCCCCAGCATTTT. Protein: CASSQSWGGNQPQHF.

This clone was counted a single time. V usage is TRBV19 and J usage is TRBJ1-5, with TRBD1 matching 8 bases. The CDR3 contains 17 residues. Germline loops: CDR1 LNHDA, CDR2 SQIVND (reference sequence). V was pared by 3 bases and J by 4 bases, with 11 bases of the junction left unmatched. The CDR3 nucleotides are TGTGCCAGTAGTATCCAGGGGGCTAGGGCTGGAAATCAGCCCCAGCATTTT. This encodes CASSIQGARAGNQPQHF.

This clone was observed a handful of times. The chain couples TRBV27 to TRBJ1-5, with TRBD1 as a possible D gene (5 bases). This CDR3 has 14 amino acids. Trimming pared 1 base from V and 5 bases from J, leaving 9 bases between. CDR1 MNHEY and CDR2 SMNVEV come from the germline V gene (reference sequence). CDR3 protein: CASSLWSGYQPQHF. The CDR3 nucleotides are TGTGCCAGCAGTTTATGGTCAGGGTATCAGCCCCAGCATTTT.

This clone has ten or more counts. The chain combines TRBV5-4 with TRBJ2-7; TRBD1 aligns across 7 bases. V lost 0 bases to trimming and J lost 7 bases; unmatched junction nucleotides: 13. The CDR3 runs to 16 residues. Germline assignment: CDR1 SGHNT and CDR2 YYREEE (reference sequence). In DNA, the CDR3 is TGTGCCAGCAGCTTGGGCGAGGGGGCGATACCCACTGAGCAGTACTTC. Amino acids: CASSLGEGAIPTEQYF.

This clone occurred a few times. The J gene is TRBJ2-2, the V gene TRBV6-4, with a possible D match to TRBD2 (5 bases). Germline CDR1 and CDR2: MRHNA and SNTAGT. This CDR3 has 15 residues. The V and J ends lost 0 bases and 5 bases respectively, with 10 bases between them. The CDR3 protein is CASSDSHEGTGELFF. CDR3 sequence (DNA): TGTGCCAGCAGTGACTCCCATGAGGGAACCGGGGAGCTGTTTTTT.

V usage is TRBV13 and J usage is TRBJ1-6; a weak D match, TRBD1 (5 bases). Looked up from germline, CDR1 is PRHDT and CDR2 is FYEKMQ (reference sequence). The CDR3 contains 15 residues. V lost 5 bases and J lost 9, with 17 bases in between. CDR3 in DNA: TGTGCCAGCAGCCCCGGGGCGGGAGTAGGTTCACCCCTCCACTTT. This translates into CASSPGAGVGSPLHF.

V is TRBV6-6 and J is TRBJ2-5; a weak D match, TRBD2 (6 bases). The CDR3 extends over 15 amino acids. CDR1 and CDR2 from the germline V gene are MNHNY and SVGAGI (reference sequence). The V end was cut by 4 bases, the J end by 5 bases, with 17 bases between. The CDR3 DNA is TGTGCCAGCAGTTTTGCCGCGGGGAGAGGGGAGACCCAGTACTTC. Protein: CASSFAAGRGETQYF.

This rearrangement joins TRBV12-5 to TRBJ2-2; TRBD2 aligns across 11 bases. There are 18 residues in the CDR3. J lost 7 bases, V lost 2 bases, and 12 bases had no gene match. The germline V gene has CDR1 LGHNT and CDR2 FRNRAP. CDR3 residues: CASGLSSGGSLVIGELFF. CDR3 bases: TGTGCTAGTGGTTTGTCTAGCGGGGGGTCCCTTGTTATCGGGGAGCTGTTTTTT.

J is TRBJ2-1 and V is TRBV5-1, with D perhaps TRBD1 (6 bases). Germline CDR1 and CDR2: SGHRS and YFSETQ. The V and J ends lost 0 bases and 0 bases respectively, with 10 bases between them. The CDR3 runs to 16 residues. CDR3 residues: CASSLGGHPSYNEQFF. The CDR3 DNA reads TGCGCCAGCAGCTTGGGGGGACACCCCTCCTACAATGAGCAGTTCTTC.

This chain links TRBV6-1 with TRBJ2-7, with TRBD1 identical over 7 bases. Germline trimming cut 8 bases from V and 2 bases from J; bases unmatched to any gene: 9. The length of the CDR3 is 14 residues. The V gene's germline CDR1 is MNHNS and CDR2 SASEGT. The CDR3 bases are TGTGCCAGCCACTTTGGACAGGCAACCTACGAGCAGTACTTC. It is translated as CASHFGQATYEQYF.

V is TRBV28 and J is TRBJ1-5; TRBD1 agrees at 7 bases. Germline loops: CDR1 MDHEN, CDR2 SYDVKM. V lost 3 bases, J lost 7 bases, and 12 bases stayed unmatched. The CDR3 consists of 16 residues. The CDR3 DNA reads as TGTGCCAGCAGTTTGGCGGCAGGGGGTTTACGGCAGCCCCAGCATTTT. Translation gives CASSLAAGGLRQPQHF. Together with reference TRBV28 and TRBJ1-5, the CDR3 gives the full variable domain: DVKVTQSSRYLVKRTGEKVFLECVQDMDHENMFWYRQDPGLGLRLIYFSYDVKMKEKGDIPEGYSVSREKKERFSLILESASTNQTSMYLCASSLAAGGLRQPQHFGDGTRLSIL.

The gene calls are TRBV5-1 and TRBJ2-3, with D unresolved. Trimming pared 0 bases from V and 0 bases from J, leaving 5 bases between. The CDR3 runs 14 residues. Germline CDR1 SGHRS, CDR2 YFSETQ. The CDR3 DNA is TGCGCCAGCAGCTTGGGGCTGAGCACAGATACGCAGTATTTT. It translates to CASSLGLSTDTQYF.

The chain recombines TRBV5-6 with TRBJ2-7, with D tentatively TRBD1 (6 bases). V gave up 4 bases and J gave up 5 bases, with 16 bases separating them. CDR1 and CDR2 (germline): SGHDT, YYEEEE. The CDR3 is made up of 14 amino acids. CDR3 DNA: TGTGCCAGCAGCCCGGGACCCGGGACAAACGAGCAGTACTTC. Encoded protein: CASSPGPGTNEQYF.

The chain recombines TRBV6-4 with TRBJ2-3; 8 nucleotides agree with TRBD1. The germline V gene encodes CDR1 MRHNA and CDR2 SNTAGT. There are 14 residues in the CDR3. The V gene end was trimmed by 5 bases and the J gene end by 7 bases; junction bases not matched to a gene: 8. The DNA of the CDR3 is TGTGCCAGCAGTCCCTCAGACAGGGGACATACGCAGTATTTT. It is translated as CASSPSDRGHTQYF.

The chain joins TRBV7-9 to TRBJ2-1; 7 bases are a match to TRBD1. After removal of 5 bases from V and 1 base from J, the junction contained 14 bases not matched to a gene. Germline V gene lookup returns CDR1 SEHNR and CDR2 FQNEAQ (reference sequence). The length of the CDR3 is 18 residues. The CDR3 sequence is CASSRRSGRGQSYNEQFF. Written as DNA, the CDR3 is TGTGCCAGCAGCCGCCGATCGGGTAGGGGGCAATCCTACAATGAGCAGTTCTTC.